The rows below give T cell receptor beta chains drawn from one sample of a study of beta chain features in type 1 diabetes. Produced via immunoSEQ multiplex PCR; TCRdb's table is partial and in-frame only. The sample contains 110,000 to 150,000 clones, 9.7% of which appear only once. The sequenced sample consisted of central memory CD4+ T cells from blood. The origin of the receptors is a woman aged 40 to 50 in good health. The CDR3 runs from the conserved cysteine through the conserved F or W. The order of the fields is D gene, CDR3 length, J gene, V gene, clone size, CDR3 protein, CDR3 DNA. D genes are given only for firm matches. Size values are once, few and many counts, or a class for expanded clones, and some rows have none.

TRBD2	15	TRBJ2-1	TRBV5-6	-	CASSSGLAGVNEQFF	TGTGCCAGCAGCTCGGGACTAGCGGGGGTCAATGAGCAGTTCTTC
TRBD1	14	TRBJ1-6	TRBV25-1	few	CASTEGAYNSPLHF	TGTGCCAGCACCGAGGGGGCTTATAATTCACCCCTCCACTTT
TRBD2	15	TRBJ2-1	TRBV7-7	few	CASSSGLAGGNEQFF	TGTGCTAGCAGCTCCGGACTAGCGGGGGGCAATGAGCAGTTCTTC
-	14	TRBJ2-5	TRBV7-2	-	CASSPGGTRETQYF	TGTGCCAGCAGCCCCGGCGGGACTCGGGAGACCCAGTACTTC
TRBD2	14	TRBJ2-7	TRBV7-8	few	CASKGTSGVYEQYF	TGTGCCAGCAAGGGGACTAGCGGGGTCTACGAGCAGTACTTC
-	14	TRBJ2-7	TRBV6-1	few	CASSSMRDTYEQYF	TGTGCCAGCAGTTCCATGAGGGATACCTACGAGCAGTACTTC
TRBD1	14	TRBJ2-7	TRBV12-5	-	CASGPGQAAYEQYF	TGTGCTAGTGGTCCGGGACAGGCCGCCTACGAGCAGTACTTC
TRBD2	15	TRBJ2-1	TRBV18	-	CASSPQASGVYEQFF	TGTGCCAGCTCACCCCAGGCTAGCGGGGTCTATGAGCAGTTCTTC
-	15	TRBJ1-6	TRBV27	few	CASSRGQGRQSPLHF	TGTGCCAGCAGCCGGGGACAAGGGCGTCAGTCACCCCTCCACTTT
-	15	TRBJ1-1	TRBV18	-	CASSLSGVSDTEAFF	TGTGCCAGCTCACTCTCAGGGGTATCGGACACTGAAGCTTTCTTT
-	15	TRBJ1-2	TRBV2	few	CASSVQGGGSYGYTF	TGTGCCAGCAGTGTACAGGGTGGAGGTAGCTATGGCTACACCTTC
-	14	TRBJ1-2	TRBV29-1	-	CSVESVGGVYGYTF	TGCAGCGTTGAGAGTGTAGGGGGAGTTTATGGCTACACCTTC
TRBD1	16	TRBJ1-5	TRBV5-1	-	CASSPGDRTGGQPQHF	TGCGCCAGCAGCCCTGGGGATCGGACAGGGGGACAGCCCCAGCATTTT
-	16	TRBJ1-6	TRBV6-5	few	CASSYYPSSGGSPLHF	TGTGCCAGCAGTTACTACCCCTCATCGGGGGGATCACCCCTCCACTTT
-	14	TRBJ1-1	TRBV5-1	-	CASSSTTADTEAFF	TGCGCCAGCAGCTCGACGACCGCGGACACTGAAGCTTTCTTT
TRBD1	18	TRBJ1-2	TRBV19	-	CASCPTGTGGAGGYGYTF	TGTGCCAGTTGCCCTACCGGGACAGGGGGCGCGGGTGGGTATGGCTACACCTTC
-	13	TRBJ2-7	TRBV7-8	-	CASSSHRGGEQYF	TGTGCCAGCAGCTCCCACAGGGGGGGCGAGCAGTACTTC
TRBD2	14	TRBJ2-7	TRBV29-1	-	CSARGGDGYYEQYF	TGCAGCGCTCGGGGGGGGGACGGGTACTACGAGCAGTACTTC
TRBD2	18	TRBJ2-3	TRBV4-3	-	CASSQGFSGAASTDTQYF	TGCGCCAGCAGCCAAGGGTTTAGCGGGGCTGCTAGCACAGATACGCAGTATTTT
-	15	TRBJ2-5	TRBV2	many	CASRPQTAGGETQYF	TGTGCCAGCAGGCCACAGACCGCCGGGGGAGAGACCCAGTACTTC
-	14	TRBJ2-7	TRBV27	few	CASSFYQGTYEQYF	TGTGCCAGCAGTTTTTACCAGGGAACCTACGAGCAGTACTTC
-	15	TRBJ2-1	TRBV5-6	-	CASSTTGTRPDEQFF	TGTGCCAGCAGCACCACCGGGACAAGGCCCGATGAGCAGTTCTTC
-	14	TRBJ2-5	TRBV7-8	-	CASSLQSGQETQYF	TGTGCCAGCAGCTTACAGTCAGGACAAGAGACCCAGTACTTC